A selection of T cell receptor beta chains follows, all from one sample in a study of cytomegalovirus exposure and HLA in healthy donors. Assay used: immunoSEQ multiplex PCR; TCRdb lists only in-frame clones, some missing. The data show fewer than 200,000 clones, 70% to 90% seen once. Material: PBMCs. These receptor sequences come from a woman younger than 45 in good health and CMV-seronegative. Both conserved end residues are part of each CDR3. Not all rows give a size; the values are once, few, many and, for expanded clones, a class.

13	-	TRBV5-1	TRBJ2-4	CASSGQAGNIQYF
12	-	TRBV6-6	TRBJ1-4	CASSYANEKLFF
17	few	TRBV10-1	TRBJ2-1	CASSEASGGLSWGEQFF
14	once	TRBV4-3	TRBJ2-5	CASSQGCAQETQYF
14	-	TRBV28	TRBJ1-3	CASSLRGDGNTIYF
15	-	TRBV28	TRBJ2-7	CASRSSQRGAYEQYF
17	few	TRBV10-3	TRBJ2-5	CAISPGLAGLYQETQYF
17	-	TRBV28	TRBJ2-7	CASSLSSLGGTNYEQYF
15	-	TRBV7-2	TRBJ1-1	CASSLQGASNTEAFF
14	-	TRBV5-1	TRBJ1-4	CASSPDSTNEKLFF
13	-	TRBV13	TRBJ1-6	CASSSGGGSPLHF
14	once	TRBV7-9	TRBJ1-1	CASSHRQGGTEAFF
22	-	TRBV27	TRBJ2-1	CASSSLDPLTSGRRSSYNEQFF
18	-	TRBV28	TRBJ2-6	CASSPSPGTGYGANVLTF
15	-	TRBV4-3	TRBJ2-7	CASSQDRDSTYEQYF
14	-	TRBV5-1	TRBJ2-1	CASSTGLAGGEQFF
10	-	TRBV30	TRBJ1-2	CASFGYGYTF